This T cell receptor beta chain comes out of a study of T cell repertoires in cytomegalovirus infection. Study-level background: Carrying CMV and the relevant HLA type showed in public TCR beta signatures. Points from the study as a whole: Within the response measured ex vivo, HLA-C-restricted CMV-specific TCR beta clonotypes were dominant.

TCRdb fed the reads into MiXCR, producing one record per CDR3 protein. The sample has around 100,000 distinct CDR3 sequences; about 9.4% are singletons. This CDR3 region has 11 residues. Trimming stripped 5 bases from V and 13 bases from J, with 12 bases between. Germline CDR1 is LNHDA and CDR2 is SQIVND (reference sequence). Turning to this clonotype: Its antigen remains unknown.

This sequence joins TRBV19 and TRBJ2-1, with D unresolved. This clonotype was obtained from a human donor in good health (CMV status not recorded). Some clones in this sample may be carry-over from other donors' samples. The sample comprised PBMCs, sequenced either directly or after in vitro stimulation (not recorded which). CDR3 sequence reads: CASSLLGKQFF. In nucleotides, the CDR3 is TGTGCCAGTAGTCTTCTAGGGAAACAGTTCTTC.